Below, 2 T cell receptor beta chains from the same sample are listed, as sequenced in a study of blood T cell repertoires in COVID-19. The protocol was immunoSEQ multiplex PCR, while the TCRdb copy is restricted to in-frame clones and leaves out a portion. Here the sample spans roughly 140,000 clones, 65% to 80% being singletons. The sample comprised peripheral blood. Source of these receptors: a man aged 55 to 69 with acute or convalescent COVID-19.

The chain recombines TRBV7-2 with TRBJ2-1, with 7 bases identical to TRBD1. Losses at the gene ends were 4 bases for V and 8 bases for J; bases not matched to a gene: 5. Germline V gene lookup returns CDR1 SGHTA and CDR2 FQGNSA. The CDR3 contains 13 residues. In DNA form, the CDR3 reads TGTGCCAGCAGCTGGGGACAGTCCCATGAGCAGTTCTTC. Protein sequence: CASSWGQSHEQFF.

This CDR3 is CASSLVSAVVTYNEQFF. The CDR3 DNA is TGTGCCAGCAGCTTGGTTTCGGCGGTCGTGACCTACAATGAGCAGTTCTTC. The chain carries TRBV5-6 and TRBJ2-1; no clear D gene. V was clipped by 0 bases and J by 2 bases, with 15 bases between them. From germline, CDR1 is SGHDT and CDR2 YYEEEE. The CDR3 runs 17 residues.